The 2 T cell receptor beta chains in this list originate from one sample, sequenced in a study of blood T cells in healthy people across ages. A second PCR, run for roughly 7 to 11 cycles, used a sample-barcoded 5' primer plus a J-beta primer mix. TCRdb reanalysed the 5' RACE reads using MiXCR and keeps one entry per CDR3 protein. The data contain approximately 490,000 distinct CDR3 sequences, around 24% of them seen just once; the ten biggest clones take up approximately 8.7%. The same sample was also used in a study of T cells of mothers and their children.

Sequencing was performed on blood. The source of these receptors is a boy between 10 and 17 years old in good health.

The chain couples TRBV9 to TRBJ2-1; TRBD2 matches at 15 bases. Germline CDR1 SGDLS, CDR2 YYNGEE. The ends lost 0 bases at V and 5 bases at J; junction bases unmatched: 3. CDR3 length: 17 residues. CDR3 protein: CASSVGGTSGGHNEQFF. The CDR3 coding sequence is TGTGCCAGCAGCGTAGGTGGGACTAGCGGGGGGCACAATGAGCAGTTCTTC.

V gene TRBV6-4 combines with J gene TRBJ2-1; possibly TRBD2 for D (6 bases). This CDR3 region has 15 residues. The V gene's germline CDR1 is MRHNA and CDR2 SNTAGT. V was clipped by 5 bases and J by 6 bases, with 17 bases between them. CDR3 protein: CASSPGTRGINEQFF. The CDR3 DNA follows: TGTGCCAGCAGTCCCGGGACTCGCGGTATCAATGAGCAGTTCTTC.